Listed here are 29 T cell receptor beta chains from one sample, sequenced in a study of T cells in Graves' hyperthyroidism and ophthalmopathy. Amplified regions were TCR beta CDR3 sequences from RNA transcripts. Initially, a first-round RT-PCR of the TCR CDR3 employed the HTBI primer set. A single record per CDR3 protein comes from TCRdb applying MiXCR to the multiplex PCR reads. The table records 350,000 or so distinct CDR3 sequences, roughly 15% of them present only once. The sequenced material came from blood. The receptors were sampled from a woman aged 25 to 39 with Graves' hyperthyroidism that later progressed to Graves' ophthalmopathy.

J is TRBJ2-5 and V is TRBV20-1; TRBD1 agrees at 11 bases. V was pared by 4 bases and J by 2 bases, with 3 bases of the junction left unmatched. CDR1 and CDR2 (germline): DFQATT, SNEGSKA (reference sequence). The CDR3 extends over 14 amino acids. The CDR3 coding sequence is TGCAGTGCTAAGGACAGGGGGCTTCAAGAGACCCAGTACTTC. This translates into CSAKDRGLQETQYF.

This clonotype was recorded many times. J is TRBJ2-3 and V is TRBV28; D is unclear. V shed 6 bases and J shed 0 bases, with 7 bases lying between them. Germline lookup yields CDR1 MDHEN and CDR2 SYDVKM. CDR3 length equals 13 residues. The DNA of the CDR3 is TGTGCCAGCAGCCGGACCAGCACAGATACGCAGTATTTT. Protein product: CASSRTSTDTQYF.

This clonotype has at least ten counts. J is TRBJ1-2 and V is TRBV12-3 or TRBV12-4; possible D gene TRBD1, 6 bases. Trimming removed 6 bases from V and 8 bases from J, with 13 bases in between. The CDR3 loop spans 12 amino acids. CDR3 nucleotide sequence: TGTGCCAGCAGCAACAGGGCCGTAGGCTACACCTTC. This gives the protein CASSNRAVGYTF.

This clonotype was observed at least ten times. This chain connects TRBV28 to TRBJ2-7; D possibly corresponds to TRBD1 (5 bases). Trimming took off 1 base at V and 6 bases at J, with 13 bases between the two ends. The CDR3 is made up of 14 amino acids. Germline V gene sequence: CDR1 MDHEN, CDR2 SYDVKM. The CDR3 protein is CASSLFPGSSEQYF. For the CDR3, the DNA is TGTGCCAGCAGTTTATTTCCAGGGTCCAGCGAGCAGTACTTC. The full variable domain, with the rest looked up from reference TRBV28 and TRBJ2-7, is DVKVTQSSRYLVKRTGEKVFLECVQDMDHENMFWYRQDPGLGLRLIYFSYDVKMKEKGDIPEGYSVSREKKERFSLILESASTNQTSMYLCASSLFPGSSEQYFGPGTRLTVT.

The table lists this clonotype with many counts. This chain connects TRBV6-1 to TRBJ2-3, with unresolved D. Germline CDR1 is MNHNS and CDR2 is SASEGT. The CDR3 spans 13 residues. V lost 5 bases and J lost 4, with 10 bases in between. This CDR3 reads CASSLGLADTQYF. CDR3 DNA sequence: TGTGCCAGCAGTCTCGGATTAGCAGATACGCAGTATTTT.

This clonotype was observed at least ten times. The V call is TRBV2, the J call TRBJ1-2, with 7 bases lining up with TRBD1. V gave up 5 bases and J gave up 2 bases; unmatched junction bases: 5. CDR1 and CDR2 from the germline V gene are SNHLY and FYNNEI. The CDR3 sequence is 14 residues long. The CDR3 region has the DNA TGTGCCAGCAGTACCCCGACAGGGAACTATGGCTACACCTTC. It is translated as CASSTPTGNYGYTF.

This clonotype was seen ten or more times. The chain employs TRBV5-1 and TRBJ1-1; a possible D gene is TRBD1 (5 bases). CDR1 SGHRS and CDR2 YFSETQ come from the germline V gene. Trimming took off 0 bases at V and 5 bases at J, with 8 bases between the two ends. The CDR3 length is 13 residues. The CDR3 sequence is CASSLVRGTEAFF. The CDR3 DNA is TGCGCCAGCAGCTTGGTTCGGGGGACTGAAGCTTTCTTT.

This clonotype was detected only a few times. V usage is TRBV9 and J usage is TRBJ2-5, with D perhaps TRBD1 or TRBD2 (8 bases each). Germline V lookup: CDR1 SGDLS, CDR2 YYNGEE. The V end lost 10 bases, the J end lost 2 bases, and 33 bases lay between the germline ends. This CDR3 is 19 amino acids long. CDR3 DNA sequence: TGTGCCCGGCACAGGGGGTACGAAGCGGGAGACTCGTGGCAAGAGACCCAGTACTTC. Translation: CARHRGYEAGDSWQETQYF.

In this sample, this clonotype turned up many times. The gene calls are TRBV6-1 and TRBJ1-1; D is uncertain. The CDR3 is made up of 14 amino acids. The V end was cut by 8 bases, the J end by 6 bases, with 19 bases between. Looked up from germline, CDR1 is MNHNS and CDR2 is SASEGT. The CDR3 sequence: CASYEDSGSAEAFF. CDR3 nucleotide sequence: TGTGCCAGCTACGAGGACTCCGGGAGTGCTGAAGCTTTCTTT.

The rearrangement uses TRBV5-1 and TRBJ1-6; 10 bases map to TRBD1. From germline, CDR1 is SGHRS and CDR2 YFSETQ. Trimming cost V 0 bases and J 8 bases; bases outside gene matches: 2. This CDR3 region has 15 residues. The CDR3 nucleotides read TGCGCCAGCAGCTTGGCGGGACAGGGGTATTCACCCCTCCACTTT. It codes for CASSLAGQGYSPLHF.

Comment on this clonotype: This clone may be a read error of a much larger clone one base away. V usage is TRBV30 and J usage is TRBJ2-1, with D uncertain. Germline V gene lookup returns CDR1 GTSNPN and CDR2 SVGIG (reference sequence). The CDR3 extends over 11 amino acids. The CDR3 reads CAWERESEHFF. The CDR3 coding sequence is TGTGCCTGGGAACGCGAGAGTGAGCACTTCTTC.

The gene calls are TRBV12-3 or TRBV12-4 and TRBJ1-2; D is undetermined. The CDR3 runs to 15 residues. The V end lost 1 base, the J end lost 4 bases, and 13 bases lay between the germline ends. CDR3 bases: TGTGCCAGCAGTTTAGACCTCCAGGATCCCTATGGCTACACCTTC. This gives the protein CASSLDLQDPYGYTF.

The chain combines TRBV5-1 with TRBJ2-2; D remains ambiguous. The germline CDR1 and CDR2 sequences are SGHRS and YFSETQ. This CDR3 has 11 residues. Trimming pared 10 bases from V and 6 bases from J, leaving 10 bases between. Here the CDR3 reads CASAEAGELFF. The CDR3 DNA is TGCGCCTCGGCTGAGGCCGGGGAGCTGTTTTTT.

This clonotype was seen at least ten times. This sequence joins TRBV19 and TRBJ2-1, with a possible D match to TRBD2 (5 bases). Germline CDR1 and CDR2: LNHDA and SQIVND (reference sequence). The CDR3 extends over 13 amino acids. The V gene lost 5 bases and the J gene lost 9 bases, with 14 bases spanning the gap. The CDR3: CASSGPGKGEQFF. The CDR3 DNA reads TGTGCCAGTAGTGGCCCCGGGAAGGGTGAGCAGTTCTTC.

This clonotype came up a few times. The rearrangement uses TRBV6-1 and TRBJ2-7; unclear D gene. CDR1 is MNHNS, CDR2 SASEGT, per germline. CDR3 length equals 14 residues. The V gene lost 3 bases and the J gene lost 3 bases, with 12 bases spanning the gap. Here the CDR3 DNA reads TGTGCCAGCAGTGAGTTGGCAACAGACTACGAGCAGTACTTC. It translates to CASSELATDYEQYF.

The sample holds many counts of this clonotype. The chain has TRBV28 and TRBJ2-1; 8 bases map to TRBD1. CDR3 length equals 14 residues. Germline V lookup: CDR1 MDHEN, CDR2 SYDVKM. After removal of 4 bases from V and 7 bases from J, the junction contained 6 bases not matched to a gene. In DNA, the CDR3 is TGTGCCAGCAGTTCGGGACAGGTTGTGAATGAGCAGTTCTTC. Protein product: CASSSGQVVNEQFF.

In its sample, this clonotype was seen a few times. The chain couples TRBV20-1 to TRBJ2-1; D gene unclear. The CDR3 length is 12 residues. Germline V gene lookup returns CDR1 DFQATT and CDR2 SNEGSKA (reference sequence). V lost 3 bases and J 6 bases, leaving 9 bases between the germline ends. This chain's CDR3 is CSASTGSNEQFF. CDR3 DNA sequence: TGCAGTGCTAGTACTGGGTCCAATGAGCAGTTCTTC.

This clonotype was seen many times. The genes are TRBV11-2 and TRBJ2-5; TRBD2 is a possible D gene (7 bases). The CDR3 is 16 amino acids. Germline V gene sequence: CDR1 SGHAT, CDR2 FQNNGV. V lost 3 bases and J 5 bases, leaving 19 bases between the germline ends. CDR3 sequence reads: CASSFLGGLDLETQYF. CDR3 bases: TGTGCCAGCAGCTTTCTCGGGGGGCTAGACTTGGAGACCCAGTACTTC.

The CDR3 region is CASSSNHREWGGNQPQHF. The CDR3 DNA follows: TGCGCCAGCAGCTCGAACCACAGGGAGTGGGGAGGCAATCAGCCCCAGCATTTT. This sequence joins TRBV5-1 and TRBJ1-5; D is possibly TRBD1 (6 bases). CDR1 and CDR2 (germline): SGHRS, YFSETQ. The V end lost 3 bases, the J end lost 2 bases, and 21 bases lay between the germline ends. The CDR3 consists of 18 residues.

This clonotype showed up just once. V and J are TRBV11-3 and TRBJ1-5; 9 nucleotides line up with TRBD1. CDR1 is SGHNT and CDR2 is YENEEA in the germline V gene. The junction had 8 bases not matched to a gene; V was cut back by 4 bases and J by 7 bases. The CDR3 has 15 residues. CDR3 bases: TGTGCCAGCAGCTCTCACAGGGGGCCAGGACAGCCCCAGCATTTT. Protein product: CASSSHRGPGQPQHF.

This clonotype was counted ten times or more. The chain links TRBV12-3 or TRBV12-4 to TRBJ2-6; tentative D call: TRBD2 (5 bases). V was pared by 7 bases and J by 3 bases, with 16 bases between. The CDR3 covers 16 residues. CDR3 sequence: CASTALSGIGANVLTF. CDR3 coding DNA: TGTGCCAGCACCGCCCTATCGGGGATTGGGGCCAACGTCCTGACTTTC.

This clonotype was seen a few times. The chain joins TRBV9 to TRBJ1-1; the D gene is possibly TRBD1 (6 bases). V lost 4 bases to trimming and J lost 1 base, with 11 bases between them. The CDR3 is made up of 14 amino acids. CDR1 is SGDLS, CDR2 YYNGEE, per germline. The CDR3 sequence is CASSKTGKNTEAFF. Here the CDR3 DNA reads TGTGCCAGCAGCAAAACAGGGAAGAACACTGAAGCTTTCTTT.

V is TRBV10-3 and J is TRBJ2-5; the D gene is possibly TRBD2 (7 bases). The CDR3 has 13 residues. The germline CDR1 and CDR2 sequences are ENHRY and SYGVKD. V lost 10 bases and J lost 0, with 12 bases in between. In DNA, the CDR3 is TGTGCCAGCGGGGGACACTACCAAGAGACCCAGTACTTC. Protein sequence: CASGGHYQETQYF.

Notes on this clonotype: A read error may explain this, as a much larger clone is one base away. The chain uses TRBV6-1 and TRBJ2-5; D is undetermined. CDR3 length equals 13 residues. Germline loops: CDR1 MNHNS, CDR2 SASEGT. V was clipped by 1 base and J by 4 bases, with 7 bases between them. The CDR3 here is CASSEGAVETQYF. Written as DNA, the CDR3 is TGTGCCAGCAGTGAAGGGGCAGTAGAGACCCAGTACTTC.

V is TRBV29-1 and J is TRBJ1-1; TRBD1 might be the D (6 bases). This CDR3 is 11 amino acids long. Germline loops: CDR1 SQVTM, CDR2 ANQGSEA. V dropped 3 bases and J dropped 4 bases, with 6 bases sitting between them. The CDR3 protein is CSVDRGTEAFF. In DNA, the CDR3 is TGCAGCGTTGACAGGGGCACTGAAGCTTTCTTT.

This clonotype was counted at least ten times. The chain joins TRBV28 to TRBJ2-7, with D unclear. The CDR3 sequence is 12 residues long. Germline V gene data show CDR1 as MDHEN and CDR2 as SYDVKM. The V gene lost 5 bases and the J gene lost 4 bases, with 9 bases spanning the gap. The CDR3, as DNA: TGTGCCAGCAGTAACAGATTATACGAGCAGTACTTC. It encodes CASSNRLYEQYF. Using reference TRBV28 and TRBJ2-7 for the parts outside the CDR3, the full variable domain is DVKVTQSSRYLVKRTGEKVFLECVQDMDHENMFWYRQDPGLGLRLIYFSYDVKMKEKGDIPEGYSVSREKKERFSLILESASTNQTSMYLCASSNRLYEQYFGPGTRLTVT.

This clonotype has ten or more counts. The CDR3, as DNA: TGTGCCAGCAGTACCGGACAAGGTTTTTACGAGCAGTACTTC. Translating gives CASSTGQGFYEQYF. The chain employs TRBV28 and TRBJ2-7; a weak D match, TRBD1 (5 bases). This CDR3 has 14 amino acids. The germline CDR1 and CDR2 sequences are MDHEN and SYDVKM. The V gene lost 5 bases and the J gene lost 4 bases, with 15 bases spanning the gap.

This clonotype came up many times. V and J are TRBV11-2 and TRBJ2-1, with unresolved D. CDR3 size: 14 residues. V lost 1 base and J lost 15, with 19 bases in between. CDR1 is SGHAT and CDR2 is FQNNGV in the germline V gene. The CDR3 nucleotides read TGTGCCAGCAGCTTAGGTCAAGCTGCGCGGACGGGGTTCTTC. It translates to CASSLGQAARTGFF.

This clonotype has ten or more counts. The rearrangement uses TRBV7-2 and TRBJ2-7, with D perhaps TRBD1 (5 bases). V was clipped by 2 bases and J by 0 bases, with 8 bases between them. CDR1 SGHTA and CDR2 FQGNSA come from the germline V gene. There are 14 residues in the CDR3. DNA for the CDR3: TGTGCCAGCAGCTTACCAGGGAACTCCTACGAGCAGTACTTC. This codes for CASSLPGNSYEQYF.